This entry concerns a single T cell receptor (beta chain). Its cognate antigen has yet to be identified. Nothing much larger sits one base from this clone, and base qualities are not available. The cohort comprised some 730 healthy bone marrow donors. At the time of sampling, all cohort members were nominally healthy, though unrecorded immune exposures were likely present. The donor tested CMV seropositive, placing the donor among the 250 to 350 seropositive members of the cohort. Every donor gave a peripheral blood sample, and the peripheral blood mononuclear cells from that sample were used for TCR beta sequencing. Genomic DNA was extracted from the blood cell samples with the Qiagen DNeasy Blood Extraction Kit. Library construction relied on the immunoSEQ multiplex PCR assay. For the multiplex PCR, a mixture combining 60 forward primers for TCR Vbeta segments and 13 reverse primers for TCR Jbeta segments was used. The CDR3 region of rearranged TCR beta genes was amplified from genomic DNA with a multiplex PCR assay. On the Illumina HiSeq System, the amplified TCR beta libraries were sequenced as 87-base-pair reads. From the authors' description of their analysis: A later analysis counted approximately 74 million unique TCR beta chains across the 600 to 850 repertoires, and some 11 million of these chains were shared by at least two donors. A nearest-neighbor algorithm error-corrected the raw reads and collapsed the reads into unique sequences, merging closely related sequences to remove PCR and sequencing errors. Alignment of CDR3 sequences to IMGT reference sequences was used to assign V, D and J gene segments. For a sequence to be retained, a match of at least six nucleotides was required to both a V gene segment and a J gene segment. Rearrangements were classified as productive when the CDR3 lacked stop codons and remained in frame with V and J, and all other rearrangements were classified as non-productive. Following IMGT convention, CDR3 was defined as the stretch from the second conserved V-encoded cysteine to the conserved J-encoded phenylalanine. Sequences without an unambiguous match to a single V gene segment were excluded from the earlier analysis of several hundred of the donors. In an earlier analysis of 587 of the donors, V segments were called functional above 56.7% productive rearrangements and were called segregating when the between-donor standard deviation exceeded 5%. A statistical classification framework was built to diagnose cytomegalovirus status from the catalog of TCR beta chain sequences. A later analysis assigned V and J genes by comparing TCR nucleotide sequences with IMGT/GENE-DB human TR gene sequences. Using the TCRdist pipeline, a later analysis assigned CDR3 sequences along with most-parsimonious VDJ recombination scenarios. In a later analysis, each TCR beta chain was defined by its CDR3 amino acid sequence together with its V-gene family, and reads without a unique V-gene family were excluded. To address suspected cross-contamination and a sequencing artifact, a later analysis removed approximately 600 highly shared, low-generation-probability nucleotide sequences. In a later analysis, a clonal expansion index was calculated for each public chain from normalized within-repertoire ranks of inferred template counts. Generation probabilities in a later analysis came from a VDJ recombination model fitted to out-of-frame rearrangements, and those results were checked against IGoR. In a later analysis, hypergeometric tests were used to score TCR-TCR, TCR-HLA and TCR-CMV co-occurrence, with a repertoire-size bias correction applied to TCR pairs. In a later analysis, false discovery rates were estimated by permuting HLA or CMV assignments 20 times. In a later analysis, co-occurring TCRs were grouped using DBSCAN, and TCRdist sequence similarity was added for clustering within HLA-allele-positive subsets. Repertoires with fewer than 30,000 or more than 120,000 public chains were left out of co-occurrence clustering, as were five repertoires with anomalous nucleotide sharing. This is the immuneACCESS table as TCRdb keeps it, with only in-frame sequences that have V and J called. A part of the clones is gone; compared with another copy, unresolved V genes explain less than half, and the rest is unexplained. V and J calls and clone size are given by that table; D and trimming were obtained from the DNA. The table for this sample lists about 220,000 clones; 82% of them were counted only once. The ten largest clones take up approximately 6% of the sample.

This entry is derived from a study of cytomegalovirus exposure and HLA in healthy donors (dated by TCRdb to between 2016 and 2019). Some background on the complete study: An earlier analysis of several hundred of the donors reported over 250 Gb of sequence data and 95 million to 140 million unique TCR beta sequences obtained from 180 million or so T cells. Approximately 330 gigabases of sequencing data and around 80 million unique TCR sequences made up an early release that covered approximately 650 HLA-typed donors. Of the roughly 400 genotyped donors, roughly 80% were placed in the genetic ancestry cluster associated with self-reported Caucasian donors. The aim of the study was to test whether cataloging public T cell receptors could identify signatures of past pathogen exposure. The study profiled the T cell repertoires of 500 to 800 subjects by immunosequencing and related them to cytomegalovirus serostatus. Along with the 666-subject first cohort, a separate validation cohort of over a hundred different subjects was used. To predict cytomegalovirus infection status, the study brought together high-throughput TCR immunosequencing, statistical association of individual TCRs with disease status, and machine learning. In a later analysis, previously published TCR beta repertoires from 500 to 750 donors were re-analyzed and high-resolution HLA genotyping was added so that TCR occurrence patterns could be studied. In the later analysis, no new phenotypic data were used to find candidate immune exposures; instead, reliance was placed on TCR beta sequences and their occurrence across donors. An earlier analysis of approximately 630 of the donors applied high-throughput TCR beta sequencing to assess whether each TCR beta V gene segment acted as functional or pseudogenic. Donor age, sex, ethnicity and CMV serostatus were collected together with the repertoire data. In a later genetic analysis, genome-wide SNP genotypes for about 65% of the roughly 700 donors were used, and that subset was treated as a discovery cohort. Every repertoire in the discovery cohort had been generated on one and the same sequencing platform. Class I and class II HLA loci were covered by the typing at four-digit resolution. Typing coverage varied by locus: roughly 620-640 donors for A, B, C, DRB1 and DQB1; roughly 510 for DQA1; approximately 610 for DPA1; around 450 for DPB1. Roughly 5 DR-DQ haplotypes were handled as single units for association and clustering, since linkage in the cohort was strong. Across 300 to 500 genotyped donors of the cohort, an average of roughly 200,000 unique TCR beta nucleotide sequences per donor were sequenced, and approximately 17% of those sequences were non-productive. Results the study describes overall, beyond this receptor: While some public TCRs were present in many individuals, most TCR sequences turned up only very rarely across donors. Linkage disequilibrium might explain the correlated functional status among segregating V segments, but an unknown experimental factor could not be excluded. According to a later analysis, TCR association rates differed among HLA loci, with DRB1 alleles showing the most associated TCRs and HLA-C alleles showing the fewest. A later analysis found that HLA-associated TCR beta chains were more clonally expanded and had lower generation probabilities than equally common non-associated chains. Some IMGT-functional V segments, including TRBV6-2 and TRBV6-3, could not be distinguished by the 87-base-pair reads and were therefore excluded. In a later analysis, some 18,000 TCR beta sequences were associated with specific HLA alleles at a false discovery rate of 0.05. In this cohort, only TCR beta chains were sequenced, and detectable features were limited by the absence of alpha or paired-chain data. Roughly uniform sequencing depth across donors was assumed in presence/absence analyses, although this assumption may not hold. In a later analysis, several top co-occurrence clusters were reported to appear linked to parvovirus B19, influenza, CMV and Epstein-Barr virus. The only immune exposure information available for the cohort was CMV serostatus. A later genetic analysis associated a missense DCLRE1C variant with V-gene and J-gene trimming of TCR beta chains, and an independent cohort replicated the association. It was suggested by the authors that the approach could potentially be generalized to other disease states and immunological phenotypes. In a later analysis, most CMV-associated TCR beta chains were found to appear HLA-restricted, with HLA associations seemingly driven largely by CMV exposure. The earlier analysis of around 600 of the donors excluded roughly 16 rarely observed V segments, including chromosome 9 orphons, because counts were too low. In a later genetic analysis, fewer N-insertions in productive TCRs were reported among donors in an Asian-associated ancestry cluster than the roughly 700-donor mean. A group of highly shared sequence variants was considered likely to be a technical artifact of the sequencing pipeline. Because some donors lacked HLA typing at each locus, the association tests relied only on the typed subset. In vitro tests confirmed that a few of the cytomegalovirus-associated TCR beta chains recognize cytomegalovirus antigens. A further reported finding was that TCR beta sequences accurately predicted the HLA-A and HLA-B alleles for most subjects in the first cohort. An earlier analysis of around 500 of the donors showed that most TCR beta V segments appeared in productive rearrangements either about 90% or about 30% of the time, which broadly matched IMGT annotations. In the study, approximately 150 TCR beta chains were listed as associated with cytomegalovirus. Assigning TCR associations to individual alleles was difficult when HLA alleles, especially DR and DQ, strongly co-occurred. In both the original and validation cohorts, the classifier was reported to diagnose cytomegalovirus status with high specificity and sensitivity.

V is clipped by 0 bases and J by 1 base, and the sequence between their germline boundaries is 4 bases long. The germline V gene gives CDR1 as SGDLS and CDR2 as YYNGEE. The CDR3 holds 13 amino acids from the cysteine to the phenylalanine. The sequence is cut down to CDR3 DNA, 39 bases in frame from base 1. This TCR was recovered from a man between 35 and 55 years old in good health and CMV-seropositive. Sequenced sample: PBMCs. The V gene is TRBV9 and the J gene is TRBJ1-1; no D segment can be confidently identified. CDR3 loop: CASSVDWNTEAFF. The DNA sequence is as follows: TGTGCCAGCAGCGTAGACTGGAACACTGAAGCTTTCTTT.